The 29 T cell receptor beta chains in this list originate from one sample, sequenced in a study. TCRdb re-called the RT-PCR reads through MiXCR, storing one row per CDR3 protein. The sample records hundreds of thousands of distinct CDR3 sequences, approximately 15% being singletons. The sample was memory CD4+ T cells from blood. Receptor source: a female donor in good health, serving as a healthy control.

This clonotype was detected only a few times. This sequence joins TRBV6-1 and TRBJ2-5; D not certain. The CDR3 covers 13 residues. Trimming left V 6 bases short and J 0 bases short, with 8 bases between. Germline CDR1 MNHNS, CDR2 SASEGT. The CDR3 DNA sequence: TGTGCCAGCAGATTCAGCAACCAAGAGACCCAGTACTTC. It yields the protein CASRFSNQETQYF.

The chain couples TRBV27 to TRBJ2-2; D call uncertain. There are 17 residues in the CDR3. The germline CDR1 and CDR2 sequences are MNHEY and SMNVEV (reference sequence). The germline V and J ends were trimmed by 6 bases and 0 bases, with 17 bases remaining between them. For the CDR3, the DNA is TGTGCCAGCAGCCCAAGCTACGATACCGCGAACACCGGGGAGCTGTTTTTT. It encodes CASSPSYDTANTGELFF.

This clonotype was seen only a few times. V is TRBV9 and J is TRBJ2-4; the D gene is possibly TRBD1 (5 bases). Per the germline V gene, CDR1 is SGDLS and CDR2 is YYNGEE. V lost 4 bases, J lost 8 bases, and 13 bases lay in between. The CDR3 sequence is 13 residues long. CDR3 nucleotides: TGTGCCAGCAGCCCGACCTTAGGGGACATTCAGTACTTC. It translates to CASSPTLGDIQYF.

This clonotype was observed a handful of times. The chain is built from TRBV28 and TRBJ2-7; no clear D gene. The germline gives CDR1 MDHEN, CDR2 SYDVKM. Trimming shortened V by 6 bases and J by 1 base, and 10 bases separated the two germline ends. The CDR3 contains 13 residues. For the CDR3, the DNA is TGTGCCAGCAGCCAACCCGTATCCTACGAGCAGTACTTC. Translating it yields CASSQPVSYEQYF.

In its sample, this clonotype was seen a few times. This chain joins TRBV12-3 or TRBV12-4 and TRBJ2-7; unclear D gene. V dropped 5 bases and J dropped 3 bases, with 14 bases sitting between them. The CDR3 is 14 amino acids. CDR3 residues: CASSAPPVRYEQYF. As DNA, the CDR3 is TGTGCCAGCAGTGCACCCCCAGTACGCTACGAGCAGTACTTC.

The chain links TRBV6-6 to TRBJ2-2; TRBD2 matches at 10 bases. V was pared by 7 bases and J by 3 bases, with 8 bases of the junction left unmatched. CDR3 length: 16 residues. Germline V gene sequence: CDR1 MNHNY, CDR2 SVGAGI (reference sequence). Written as DNA, the CDR3 is TGTGCCAGCAATGGACTAGCGGATCCTCACACCGGGGAGCTGTTTTTT. Translation gives CASNGLADPHTGELFF.

This clonotype was counted a few times. This rearrangement joins TRBV12-3 or TRBV12-4 to TRBJ2-3; D call uncertain. V lost 7 bases and J 7 bases, leaving 9 bases between the germline ends. This CDR3 comprises 11 residues. The CDR3 loop is CASTLSYTQYF. As DNA, the CDR3 is TGTGCCAGCACCCTGAGTTATACGCAGTATTTT.

V usage is TRBV20-1 and J usage is TRBJ1-1; D gene uncertain. In germline, CDR1 is DFQATT, CDR2 SNEGSKA (reference sequence). The CDR3 has 13 residues. Trimming removed 2 bases at V and 1 base at J, with 8 bases between. In DNA, the CDR3 is TGCAGTGCTAGACAAGACCCGAACACTGAAGCTTTCTTT. It translates to CSARQDPNTEAFF.

This clonotype occurred a few times. The J gene is TRBJ1-5, the V gene TRBV6-1; D is perhaps TRBD1 (6 bases). The CDR3 loop spans 13 amino acids. Trimming removed 7 bases at V and 4 bases at J, with 11 bases between. The germline CDR1 and CDR2 sequences are MNHNS and SASEGT. CDR3 in amino acids: CASMTTGNQPQHF. Written as DNA, the CDR3 is TGTGCCAGCATGACGACAGGTAATCAGCCCCAGCATTTT.

There are a few counts of this clonotype. J is TRBJ1-1 and V is TRBV5-1, with 8 positions matching TRBD1. The V gene's germline CDR1 is SGHRS and CDR2 YFSETQ. This CDR3 is built from 14 residues. J gave up 4 bases and V 7 bases, and 9 bases lay outside the gene matches. The DNA for the CDR3 is TGCGCCAGCGCGAAGGGGCAGGGGGCCACTGAAGCTTTCTTT. Its translation is CASAKGQGATEAFF.

The chain employs TRBV19 and TRBJ2-1; TRBD2 matches 12 bases. Germline V gene lookup returns CDR1 LNHDA and CDR2 SQIVND (reference sequence). V lost 2 bases and J lost 3; bases outside the gene matches: 2. This CDR3 is 16 amino acids long. The CDR3 sequence: CASSITSGGFYNEQFF. CDR3 coding DNA: TGTGCCAGTAGTATAACTAGCGGGGGGTTCTACAATGAGCAGTTCTTC.

In this sample, this clonotype turned up many times. V is TRBV4-1 and J is TRBJ1-2; TRBD1 agrees at 7 bases. The trim removed 2 bases at V and 2 bases at J, leaving 5 bases unmatched. The CDR3 covers 15 residues. Germline V gives CDR1 MGHRA, CDR2 YSYEKL. The chain's CDR3 is CASSQPRTGNYGYTF. CDR3 nucleotide sequence: TGCGCCAGCAGCCAACCACGGACAGGAAACTATGGCTACACCTTC.

The sample holds a few counts of this clonotype. This chain connects TRBV6-6 to TRBJ2-1; no definite D call. This CDR3 is built from 12 residues. The germline V gene encodes CDR1 MNHNY and CDR2 SVGAGI (reference sequence). Trimming removed 3 bases at V and 14 bases at J, with 14 bases between. DNA for the CDR3: TGTGCCAGCAGTTATGTTGGGGTCTCCGAGTTCTTC. This sequence encodes CASSYVGVSEFF.

The table lists this clonotype with a few counts. The chain has TRBV5-1 and TRBJ1-1; 7 nucleotides line up with TRBD1. Germline-derived CDR1 and CDR2 are SGHRS and YFSETQ. The CDR3 has 12 residues. Unmatched junction bases numbered 5, after V lost 5 bases and J lost 7 bases. The CDR3 region has the DNA TGCGCCAGCAGATCTGGGACAGATGAAGCTTTCTTT. It translates to CASRSGTDEAFF.

About this clonotype itself: At one boundary the junction diverges from the germline segment, which might be a read error. V usage is TRBV10-3 and J usage is TRBJ1-5; the D is unclear. CDR3 length equals 16 residues. Per the germline V gene, CDR1 is ENHRY and CDR2 is SYGVKD. CDR3 region: CAISESASPSNRPQHF. As DNA, the CDR3 is TGTGCCATCAGTGAGTCGGCTAGCCCTAGCAATCGGCCCCAGCATTTT.

This clonotype was counted between two and nine times. The chain joins TRBV4-3 to TRBJ2-5; TRBD2 is a possible D gene (5 bases). The CDR3 runs 16 residues. The V gene lost 4 bases and the J gene lost 4 bases, with 19 bases spanning the gap. CDR1 and CDR2 from the germline V gene are LGHNA and YSLEER. The CDR3 DNA sequence: TGCGCCAGCAGCCGCGGGTCTACCAGGTTTAGAGAGACCCAGTACTTC. The encoded protein is CASSRGSTRFRETQYF.

This clonotype showed up just a few times. The J gene is TRBJ1-4, the V gene TRBV7-6; D unclear. The CDR3 spans 14 residues. Trimming removed 2 bases from V and 7 bases from J, with 11 bases in between. CDR1 SGHVS and CDR2 FNYEAQ come from the germline V gene. The CDR3 DNA reads as TGTGCCAGCAGCTTAAACCAAAGAAGTGAAAAACTGTTTTTT. It encodes CASSLNQRSEKLFF.

This clonotype has ten or more counts. The chain recombines TRBV5-1 with TRBJ2-2; 9 bases are a match to TRBD2. This CDR3 comprises 16 residues. Germline CDR1 is SGHRS and CDR2 is YFSETQ. The V gene end was trimmed by 0 bases and the J gene end by 2 bases; junction bases not matched to a gene: 2. CDR3 region: CASSLASGANTGELFF. CDR3 DNA sequence: TGCGCCAGCAGCTTGGCTAGCGGGGCAAACACCGGGGAGCTGTTTTTT.

This clonotype has just a few counts. The chain combines TRBV7-8 with TRBJ1-1; a weak D match, TRBD1 (6 bases). V was shortened by 1 base and J by 1 base, with 10 bases between the two germline ends. Germline values: CDR1 SGHVS, CDR2 FQNEAQ. The CDR3 extends over 15 amino acids. This CDR3 is CASSLVTGPNTEAFF. In DNA, the CDR3 is TGTGCCAGCAGCTTAGTGACAGGCCCGAACACTGAAGCTTTCTTT. The variable domain in full, completed from reference TRBV7-8 and TRBJ1-1, reads GAGVSQSPRYKVAKRGQDVALRCDPISGHVSLFWYQQALGQGPEFLTYFQNEAQLDKSGLPSDRFFAERPEGSVSTLKIQRTQQEDSAVYLCASSLVTGPNTEAFFGQGTRLTVV.

The rearrangement joins TRBV28 to TRBJ2-5; 7 bases line up with TRBD1. The length of the CDR3 is 13 residues. V dropped 5 bases and J dropped 6; count of bases not matched to a gene: 6. Germline assignment: CDR1 MDHEN and CDR2 SYDVKM. CDR3 amino acids: CASSHDRVKTQYF. CDR3 DNA sequence: TGTGCCAGCAGTCACGACAGGGTGAAGACCCAGTACTTC. Looking up the rest from reference TRBV28 and TRBJ2-5 gives the full variable domain: DVKVTQSSRYLVKRTGEKVFLECVQDMDHENMFWYRQDPGLGLRLIYFSYDVKMKEKGDIPEGYSVSREKKERFSLILESASTNQTSMYLCASSHDRVKTQYFGPGTRLLVL.

The J gene is TRBJ1-5, the V gene TRBV6-1; 8 bases are a match to TRBD1. Germline loops: CDR1 MNHNS, CDR2 SASEGT. The CDR3 runs to 17 residues. V gave up 7 bases and J gave up 5 bases; unmatched junction bases: 16. The CDR3 loop reads CASKIHGQGQFYQPQHF. CDR3 nucleotide sequence: TGTGCCAGCAAGATCCACGGACAGGGACAATTTTATCAGCCCCAGCATTTT.

This clonotype was recorded many times. This rearrangement joins TRBV12-3 or TRBV12-4 to TRBJ1-1, with D unresolved. V lost 6 bases and J lost 0, with 14 bases in between. CDR3 size: 15 residues. The CDR3 nucleotides are TGTGCCAGCAGCCCGACACGGAGTATGAACACTGAAGCTTTCTTT. This encodes CASSPTRSMNTEAFF.

This clonotype was seen ten or more times. The V call is TRBV7-2, the J call TRBJ2-5; 13 positions match TRBD2. The CDR3 totals 16 residues. Losses at the gene ends were 5 bases for V and 0 bases for J; bases not matched to a gene: 3. The germline V gene has CDR1 SGHTA and CDR2 FQGNSA. CDR3 DNA sequence: TGTGCCAGCAGCCCCGGGACTAGCGGGAACCAAGAGACCCAGTACTTC. Its protein product is CASSPGTSGNQETQYF. Full variable domain (rest looked up from reference TRBV7-2 and TRBJ2-5): GAGVSQSPSNKVTEKGKDVELRCDPISGHTALYWYRQSLGQGLEFLIYFQGNSAPDKSGLPSDRFSAERTGGSVSTLTIQRTQQEDSAVYLCASSPGTSGNQETQYFGPGTRLLVL.

About this clonotype itself: Here the CDR3 omits its conserved ending phenylalanine or tryptophan, so a read error is the likely source. The CDR3 region is CASRGGLGDYNEQFL. As DNA, the CDR3 is TGTGCCAGCAGGGGGGGACTGGGGGATTACAATGAGCAGTTCCTC. The chain couples TRBV12-3 or TRBV12-4 to TRBJ2-1; a weak D match, TRBD2 (6 bases). V lost 6 bases, J lost 4 bases, and 16 bases lay in between. The CDR3 spans 15 residues.

With respect to this clonotype: The CDR3 ends on some other residue instead of the conserved phenylalanine or tryptophan, so this is likely a read error. Because the CDR3's place on the DNA is in doubt, the DNA is left out and the CDR3 is given as listed by TCRdb. The rearrangement joins TRBV7-8 to TRBJ1-4; the D call in the table, TRBD1, was not verified against the DNA. Ends included, the CDR3 has 9 residues. CDR1 is SGHVS and CDR2 is FQNEAQ in the germline V gene. The CDR3 sequence is CAGQRPCVD.

This clonotype was detected only a few times. The junction shows a germline mismatch at one end, possibly a read error. The chain has TRBV5-1 and TRBJ2-7; possible D gene TRBD1, 7 bases. Germline V gene sequence: CDR1 SGHRS, CDR2 YFSETQ. This CDR3 is 17 amino acids long. The CDR3 is CASSPGGTAQSLYEQCF. The CDR3 DNA is TGCGCCAGCAGCCCTGGAGGGACAGCCCAATCCCTCTACGAGCAGTGCTTC.

Ten or more counts support this clonotype. The chain couples TRBV20-1 to TRBJ2-5; TRBD2 matches at 8 bases. Germline V gene data show CDR1 as DFQATT and CDR2 as SNEGSKA (reference sequence). The CDR3 is made up of 15 amino acids. V lost 8 bases to trimming and J lost 3 bases; unmatched junction nucleotides: 14. The CDR3 loop is CSPLLTGRAKETQYF. The CDR3 region has the DNA TGCAGTCCCCTTTTGACCGGGAGGGCTAAAGAGACCCAGTACTTC.

The rearrangement uses TRBV20-1 and TRBJ2-7; D ambiguous. Per germline, CDR1 DFQATT and CDR2 SNEGSKA (reference sequence). The germline V and J ends were trimmed by 5 bases and 0 bases, with 8 bases remaining between them. This CDR3 is built from 12 residues. The CDR3 spells CSASANSYEQYF. DNA for the CDR3: TGCAGTGCTTCAGCGAACTCCTACGAGCAGTACTTC.

This clonotype occurred many times. The chain carries TRBV6-5 and TRBJ2-3; TRBD2 matches at 13 bases. The J segment lost 8 bases and the V segment lost 2 bases, leaving 7 bases of the junction unmatched. CDR1 is MNHEY and CDR2 is SVGAGI in the germline V gene. The CDR3 extends over 16 amino acids. Here the CDR3 DNA reads TGTGCCAGCAGTTACACTAGCGGGGGGGGCCTTGGTACGCAGTATTTT. Amino acid sequence: CASSYTSGGGLGTQYF.